These 5 T cell receptor beta chains were sequenced from one sample in a study of blood T cell repertoires in COVID-19. Produced via immunoSEQ multiplex PCR; TCRdb's table is partial and in-frame only. The sample consists of 210,000 or so clones, about 85% of them appearing once. Sequenced material: peripheral blood. The receptors shown here come from a woman of 80 years or more with active or convalescent COVID-19.

The rearrangement links TRBV24-1 to TRBJ1-1; a weak D match, TRBD1 (6 bases). This CDR3 spans 13 amino acids. Germline CDR1 KGHDR, CDR2 SFDVKD. The V end was cut by 7 bases, the J end by 7 bases, with 15 bases between. The CDR3 protein is CATRGDRYGEAFF. CDR3 bases: TGTGCCACCAGAGGTGACAGGTACGGTGAAGCTTTCTTT.

This clone was seen a handful of times. This chain uses TRBV30 with TRBJ1-2, with a possible D match to TRBD1 (6 bases). The CDR3 extends over 12 amino acids. The V gene lost 4 bases and the J gene lost 3 bases, with 9 bases spanning the gap. The germline V gene encodes CDR1 GTSNPN and CDR2 SVGIG (reference sequence). The CDR3 loop reads CAWKGGYYGYTF. CDR3 nucleotides: TGTGCCTGGAAGGGGGGGTACTATGGCTACACCTTC.

The chain recombines TRBV28 with TRBJ2-7; TRBD1 aligns across 8 bases. The V gene end was trimmed by 5 bases and the J gene end by 0 bases; junction bases not matched to a gene: 6. The germline V gene has CDR1 MDHEN and CDR2 SYDVKM. This CDR3 region has 15 residues. CDR3 protein: CASSNSGTGSYEQYF. The DNA for the CDR3 is TGTGCCAGCAGTAACTCCGGGACAGGCTCCTACGAGCAGTACTTC.

The chain has TRBV7-9 and TRBJ2-7; 7 bases are shared with TRBD1. The CDR3 spans 14 residues. Germline values: CDR1 SEHNR, CDR2 FQNEAQ (reference sequence). The V and J ends lost 5 bases and 8 bases, in that order; junction bases with no gene match: 12. The CDR3 DNA is TGTGCCAGCAGCCGAGACGGGACAGTTGGAAAGCAGTACTTC. This gives the protein CASSRDGTVGKQYF.

J is TRBJ1-3 and V is TRBV3-1 (or the pseudogene TRBV3-2), with 9 nucleotides matching TRBD1. V lost 1 base and J lost 8; bases outside the gene matches: 3. The length of the CDR3 is 14 residues. Germline-derived CDR1 and CDR2 are LGHDT and YNNKEL (reference sequence). The CDR3 DNA sequence: TGTGCCAGCAGCCAAGGGGACAGGGACTACACCATATATTTT. Its translation is CASSQGDRDYTIYF.